These 21 T cell receptor beta chains share one sample of origin, sequenced in a study of blood T cell repertoires in COVID-19. The protocol was immunoSEQ multiplex PCR, while the TCRdb copy is restricted to in-frame clones and leaves out a portion. The data show approximately 150,000 clones, 82% seen once. The material sequenced was peripheral blood. The receptor source for this set is a woman between 65 and 79 years old with acute or convalescent COVID-19.

This clone came up once. V and J are TRBV29-1 and TRBJ2-4, with TRBD1 as a possible D gene (5 bases). This CDR3 contains 12 residues. CDR1 and CDR2 from the germline V gene are SQVTM and ANQGSEA. V was trimmed by 4 bases and J by 5 bases, leaving 9 bases between them. CDR3: CSVVVGQNIQYF. In DNA, the CDR3 is TGCAGCGTTGTTGTGGGGCAAAACATTCAGTACTTC.

The chain combines TRBV29-1 with TRBJ1-1, with D maybe TRBD1 (6 bases). V lost 7 bases and J 2 bases, leaving 14 bases between the germline ends. Germline lookup yields CDR1 SQVTM and CDR2 ANQGSEA. This CDR3 is built from 13 residues. The CDR3 sequence is CSGIGQLNTEAFF. In DNA form, the CDR3 reads TGCAGCGGGATTGGACAGCTAAACACTGAAGCTTTCTTT.

The rearrangement links TRBV6-5 to TRBJ2-1; 7 bases line up with TRBD1. Trimming at V came to 4 bases and at J to 9 bases, leaving 6 bases not matched to a gene. The CDR3 is 13 residues long. Germline V lookup: CDR1 MNHEY, CDR2 SVGAGI. The CDR3 protein is CASSFQGEGEQFF. The CDR3 bases are TGTGCCAGCAGTTTTCAGGGGGAAGGTGAGCAGTTCTTC.

The rearrangement links TRBV6-5 to TRBJ2-7; 10 bases map to TRBD1. V lost 0 bases to trimming and J lost 5 bases; unmatched junction nucleotides: 7. The CDR3 extends over 16 amino acids. CDR1 and CDR2 (germline): MNHEY, SVGAGI. CDR3 amino acids: CASSYSTTGGQNEQYF. The CDR3 bases are TGTGCCAGCAGTTACTCGACGACAGGGGGCCAGAACGAGCAGTACTTC.

A word on this clone: The same CDR3 arises from other DNA sequences in this sample as well. This sequence joins TRBV5-1 and TRBJ1-1, with D maybe TRBD1 (6 bases). The V gene lost 4 bases and the J gene lost 0 bases, with 10 bases spanning the gap. Per germline, CDR1 SGHRS and CDR2 YFSETQ. The CDR3 extends over 14 amino acids. CDR3 nucleotide sequence: TGCGCCAGCAGCCTGGGGGGCCTGAACACTGAAGCTTTCTTT. Amino acid sequence: CASSLGGLNTEAFF.

The rearrangement joins TRBV30 to TRBJ2-6, with D possibly TRBD1 on 6 matching bases. CDR1 is GTSNPN, CDR2 SVGIG, per germline (reference sequence). V dropped 0 bases and J dropped 4 bases, with 7 bases sitting between them. The CDR3 runs to 14 residues. The chain's CDR3 is CAWSVGTGANVLTF. The CDR3 DNA is TGTGCCTGGAGTGTCGGGACAGGGGCCAACGTCCTGACTTTC.

The chain uses TRBV15 and TRBJ2-7; TRBD2 matches 8 bases. Germline-derived CDR1 and CDR2 are LNHNV and YYDKDF (reference sequence). There are 15 residues in the CDR3. V lost 2 bases to trimming and J lost 2 bases; unmatched junction nucleotides: 5. The CDR3 spells CATSRSAGDTYEQYF. The CDR3 DNA follows: TGTGCCACCAGCAGATCAGCGGGAGATACCTACGAGCAGTACTTC.

V usage is TRBV19 and J usage is TRBJ2-7, with TRBD1 matching 9 bases. Germline CDR1 and CDR2: LNHDA and SQIVND (reference sequence). Germline trimming cut 6 bases from V and 5 bases from J; bases unmatched to any gene: 5. The length of the CDR3 is 13 residues. CDR3 in amino acids: CASSLTGGNEQYF. CDR3 nucleotide sequence: TGTGCCAGTAGCCTGACAGGGGGGAACGAGCAGTACTTC.

This clone was observed a few times. The CDR3 DNA follows: TGCGCCAGCAGCCAAGATGCGGGGGGACAAGGAAGGACTGAAGCTTTCTTT. It codes for CASSQDAGGQGRTEAFF. J is TRBJ1-1 and V is TRBV4-3; the D gene is possibly TRBD1 (6 bases). The CDR3 length is 17 residues. Looked up from germline, CDR1 is LGHNA and CDR2 is YSLEER. Trimming removed 0 bases from V and 5 bases from J, with 19 bases in between.

The rearrangement joins TRBV28 to TRBJ1-1, with D unresolved. Germline-derived CDR1 and CDR2 are MDHEN and SYDVKM. There are 11 residues in the CDR3. Trimming left V 6 bases short and J 11 bases short, with 13 bases between. The CDR3 sequence: CASRETPRAFF. CDR3 sequence (DNA): TGTGCCAGCAGGGAGACCCCGAGGGCTTTCTTT.

This chain links TRBV6-1 with TRBJ1-2, with D uncertain. The V end lost 1 base, the J end lost 1 base, and 7 bases lay between the germline ends. Germline values: CDR1 MNHNS, CDR2 SASEGT. The CDR3 contains 14 residues. This chain's CDR3 is CASSEVRGNYGYTF. In DNA, the CDR3 is TGTGCCAGCAGTGAAGTCCGGGGTAACTATGGCTACACCTTC.

This clone appeared a single time. The chain uses TRBV18 and TRBJ2-1; 11 nucleotides agree with TRBD2. The CDR3 extends over 15 amino acids. Germline loops: CDR1 KGHSH, CDR2 LQKENI. The V gene end was trimmed by 3 bases and the J gene end by 4 bases; junction bases not matched to a gene: 2. CDR3 bases: TGTGCCAGCTCACCGGGACTAGCGGAGTACAATGAGCAGTTCTTC. This gives the protein CASSPGLAEYNEQFF. Full variable domain (missing parts from reference TRBV18 and TRBJ2-1): NAGVMQNPRHLVRRRGQEARLRCSPMKGHSHVYWYRQLPEEGLKFMVYLQKENIIDESGMPKERFSAEFPKEGPSILRIQQVVRGDSAAYFCASSPGLAEYNEQFFGPGTRLTVL.

A single count supports this clone. V and J are TRBV20-1 and TRBJ2-1, with D hard to call. The CDR3 extends over 11 amino acids. The V gene's germline CDR1 is DFQATT and CDR2 SNEGSKA (reference sequence). V was pared by 2 bases and J by 6 bases, with 5 bases between. The CDR3 DNA is TGCAGTGCTAGACAGGTCAATGAGCAGTTCTTC. It yields the protein CSARQVNEQFF.

CDR3 sequence: CASRPDRNPWGYTF. The CDR3 coding sequence is TGTGCCAGCAGACCCGACAGAAACCCATGGGGCTACACCTTC. The chain combines TRBV6-5 with TRBJ1-2, with a tentative D call TRBD1 (5 bases). Germline CDR1 and CDR2: MNHEY and SVGAGI. This CDR3 is built from 14 residues. V lost 6 bases and J lost 8, with 19 bases in between.

This CDR3 is CASSPPGTSYTGELFF. Written as DNA, the CDR3 is TGTGCCAGCAGCCCCCCGGGGACTAGCTACACCGGGGAGCTGTTTTTT. The chain links TRBV5-4 to TRBJ2-2, with 9 bases aligning to TRBD2. Germline V lookup: CDR1 SGHNT, CDR2 YYREEE (reference sequence). J was trimmed by 3 bases and V by 4 bases; bases with no gene match: 7. The length of the CDR3 is 16 residues.

This clone turned up a few times. The chain joins TRBV5-1 to TRBJ1-1; 9 bases map to TRBD1. In germline, CDR1 is SGHRS, CDR2 YFSETQ. Germline trimming cut 3 bases from V and 2 bases from J; bases unmatched to any gene: 5. This CDR3 is built from 15 residues. CDR3 DNA sequence: TGCGCCAGCAGCTCGGGGGACAGGGCCAACACTGAAGCTTTCTTT. This encodes CASSSGDRANTEAFF.

This clone was counted a single time. The chain joins TRBV5-4 to TRBJ2-3, with D possibly being TRBD2 (6 bases). Deletions cut 4 bases from V and 4 bases from J, with 16 bases between. The CDR3 has 15 residues. Germline V gene data show CDR1 as SGHNT and CDR2 as YYREEE (reference sequence). CDR3 in amino acids: CASSLRDSFPDTQYF. The CDR3 bases are TGTGCCAGCAGCCTGAGGGACTCGTTCCCAGATACGCAGTATTTT.

The sample holds one count of this clone. The V gene is TRBV9, the J gene TRBJ1-2, with a possible D match to TRBD1 (5 bases). V lost 4 bases and J 0 bases, leaving 13 bases between the germline ends. This CDR3 has 15 amino acids. Germline assignment: CDR1 SGDLS and CDR2 YYNGEE. The chain's CDR3 is CASSSPPGPNYGYTF. The CDR3 coding sequence is TGTGCCAGCAGCTCCCCCCCAGGGCCTAACTATGGCTACACCTTC.

This clone was seen only once. The chain couples TRBV28 to TRBJ1-2, with D tentatively TRBD1 (5 bases). The CDR3 covers 16 residues. V was shortened by 7 bases and J by 2 bases, with 20 bases between the two germline ends. In germline, CDR1 is MDHEN, CDR2 SYDVKM. CDR3 DNA sequence: TGTGCCAGCAACCCAGCAGGGATGAGTAGAAACTATGGCTACACCTTC. Translated, it gives CASNPAGMSRNYGYTF.

This clone was recorded a few times. J is TRBJ2-1 and V is TRBV10-1, with 8 bases matching TRBD2. The CDR3 extends over 19 amino acids. Trimming at V came to 3 bases and at J to 0 bases, leaving 13 bases not matched to a gene. Germline CDR1 reads WNHNN; CDR2 reads SYGVQD (reference sequence). Here the CDR3 DNA reads TGCGCCAGCAGTGATATGCTACTAGCGGACACGAGCTCCTACAATGAGCAGTTCTTC. Amino acid sequence: CASSDMLLADTSSYNEQFF.

V usage is TRBV29-1 and J usage is TRBJ2-1, with 7 bases matching TRBD1. Germline V gene lookup returns CDR1 SQVTM and CDR2 ANQGSEA. V shed 7 bases and J 0 bases; nucleotides not matched to a gene: 6. The CDR3 is 14 amino acids. The chain's CDR3 is CSAGTDPSYNEQFF. The CDR3 nucleotides read TGCAGCGCTGGGACAGATCCCTCCTACAATGAGCAGTTCTTC.